This T cell receptor beta chain was identified during a study of post-analysis software for immune sequencing data. Study details: Included courses were relapsing-remitting and secondary progressive multiple sclerosis; progressive-relapsing multiple sclerosis was also included.

The library was made from cDNA and included unique molecular identifiers. Yield was roughly 0.5 million cDNA molecules from approximately 0.95 to 9.8 million T cells. One entry per CDR3 protein, called by TCRdb with MiXCR from the PCR reads. This table holds 800,000 to 950,000 distinct CDR3 sequences, roughly 50% found once. CDR1 is SGHDT and CDR2 is YYEEEE in the germline V gene. V dropped 4 bases and J dropped 2; count of bases not matched to a gene: 7. The CDR3 totals 15 residues. Concerning this clonotype itself: Its matching antigen is unknown.

Findings and limits, study-wide: Normalized Chao1 diversity in multiple sclerosis patients fell significantly below that of controls. Patients carried several TRBV segments more frequently than controls did, and TRBV5-6, TRBV5-1 and TRBV20-1 were among them.

The sequence was collected from a girl aged 10 to 17 with multiple sclerosis. The sequencing sample was made of blood. The chain is built from TRBV5-6 and TRBJ1-1; TRBD1 matches 8 bases. The CDR3 loop reads CASSRMTGVNTEAFF. CDR3 in DNA: TGTGCCAGCAGCCGGATGACAGGGGTTAACACTGAAGCTTTCTTT.